The 4 T cell receptor beta chains below come from one sample, sequenced in a study of identical twins. TCRdb re-called the 5' RACE reads through MiXCR, storing one row per CDR3 protein. Of 1.5 million to 2 million distinct CDR3 sequences in the sample, around a third are singletons; the top ten hold around 0.3%. Sequencing was carried out using cord blood. The receptors stem from a newborn girl in good health.

Ten or more counts support this clonotype. J is TRBJ2-3 and V is TRBV10-1; D is ambiguous. V gave up 3 bases and J gave up 0 bases, with 10 bases separating them. Per germline, CDR1 WNHNN and CDR2 SYGVQD (reference sequence). CDR3 size: 15 residues. The CDR3, as DNA: TGCGCCAGCAGTGAATCAGCCATTAGCACAGATACGCAGTATTTT. This gives the protein CASSESAISTDTQYF.

This clonotype appeared once. This chain connects TRBV7-9 to TRBJ2-1; 10 bases align to TRBD2. The germline CDR1 and CDR2 sequences are SEHNR and FQNEAQ (reference sequence). The V and J ends lost 5 bases and 5 bases, in that order; junction bases with no gene match: 6. The CDR3 runs 15 residues. CDR3 amino acids: CASSHTSGDHNEQFF. The DNA for the CDR3 is TGTGCCAGCAGCCATACTAGCGGGGACCACAATGAGCAGTTCTTC.

This clonotype has ten or more counts. The rearrangement uses TRBV20-1 and TRBJ1-2; D is unresolved. The germline gives CDR1 DFQATT, CDR2 SNEGSKA (reference sequence). The CDR3 length is 12 residues. Between the trimmed V and J ends, which lost 2 bases and 4 bases, there was a span of 8 bases. Here the CDR3 DNA reads TGCAGTGCTAGATCGGGTGGCTATGGCTACACCTTC. Its protein is CSARSGGYGYTF.

About this clonotype itself: A much larger clone lies one base from this, so it may be a read error. The rearrangement uses TRBV7-2 and TRBJ2-1, with D unclear. Matching the DNA end better, TRBJ2-7 makes the J call doubtful. CDR1 and CDR2 from the germline V gene are SGHTA and FQGNSA. CDR3 length: 15 residues. This CDR3 reads CASSLIYSSYNEQYF. Written as DNA, the CDR3 is TGTGCCAGCAGCTTAATCTACAGCTCCTACAATGAGCAGTACTTC.